This record looks at one T cell receptor beta chain sequence and its context. The antigen is not known. V gave up 7 bases and J gave up 4 bases; unmatched junction bases: 7. This CDR3 region has 15 residues. The germline V gene encodes CDR1 ENHRY and CDR2 SYGVKD. The data belong to a study of shared clonotypes between healthy human individuals. 200 to 250 ng DNA, approximately 31,000 T cell genomes, went into each sorted-subset replicate PCR. Here immunoSEQ multiplex PCR was the method, and the copy in TCRdb shows in-frame clones only, minus some. The table lists some 690,000 clones, less than 95% of them singletons. Study results and limitations: When naive CD4 clonotypes were compared across a few donors, approximately 5% were shared.

Sequencing input: memory CD8+ T cells from PBMCs. Subset in this sample: CD45RO+ cells pooled with CCR7-negative TemRA cells. This TCR was sampled from a man between 18 and 35 years old in good health. Some clones in this sample may be carry-over from other donors' samples. The chain combines TRBV10-3 with TRBJ2-3, with 11 bases fitting TRBD1. The CDR3 protein is CAITEGTGGADTQYF. The CDR3 DNA reads TGTGCCATCACCGAAGGGACAGGGGGTGCAGATACGCAGTATTTT.